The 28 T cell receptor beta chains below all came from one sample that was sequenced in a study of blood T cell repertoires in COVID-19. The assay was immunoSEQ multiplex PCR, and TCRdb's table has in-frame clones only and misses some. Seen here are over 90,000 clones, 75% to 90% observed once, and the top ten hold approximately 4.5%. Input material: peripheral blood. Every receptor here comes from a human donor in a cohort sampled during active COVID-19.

The CDR3, as DNA: TGTGCCAGCAGACTAGCGGGGGGAGGCGAGCAGTTCTTC. Protein: CASRLAGGGEQFF. The gene calls are TRBV12-3 or TRBV12-4 and TRBJ2-1; 12 nucleotides line up with TRBD2. CDR3 length: 13 residues. After removal of 6 bases from V and 10 bases from J, the junction contained 4 bases not matched to a gene.

The chain's CDR3 is CASSLNSGDTQYF. The CDR3 DNA reads TGCGCCAGCAGCCTAAACTCCGGGGATACGCAGTATTTT. The chain is built from TRBV5-1 and TRBJ2-3; D unresolved. Germline values: CDR1 SGHRS, CDR2 YFSETQ. The CDR3 covers 13 residues. The V gene lost 4 bases and the J gene lost 6 bases, with 12 bases spanning the gap.

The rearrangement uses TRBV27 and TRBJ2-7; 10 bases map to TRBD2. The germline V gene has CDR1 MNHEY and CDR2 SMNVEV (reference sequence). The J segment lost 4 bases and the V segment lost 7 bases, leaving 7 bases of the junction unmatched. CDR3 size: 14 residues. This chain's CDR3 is CASNRAGGSYEQYF. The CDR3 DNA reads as TGTGCCAGCAATCGAGCGGGGGGGTCTTACGAGCAGTACTTC.

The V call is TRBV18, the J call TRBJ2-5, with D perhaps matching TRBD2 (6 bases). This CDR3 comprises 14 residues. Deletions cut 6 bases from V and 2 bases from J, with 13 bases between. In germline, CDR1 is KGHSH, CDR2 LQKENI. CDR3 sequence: CASSRGREQETQYF. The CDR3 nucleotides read TGTGCCAGCTCGCGGGGTCGGGAACAAGAGACCCAGTACTTC.

The CDR3 DNA follows: TGTGCCAGCTCACCCATACCCGGGAGGAAAGATACGCAGTATTTT. Translating gives CASSPIPGRKDTQYF. V and J are TRBV18 and TRBJ2-3; 7 bases agree with TRBD2. The V gene end was trimmed by 3 bases and the J gene end by 5 bases; junction bases not matched to a gene: 8. The germline CDR1 and CDR2 sequences are KGHSH and LQKENI. The CDR3 sequence is 15 residues long.

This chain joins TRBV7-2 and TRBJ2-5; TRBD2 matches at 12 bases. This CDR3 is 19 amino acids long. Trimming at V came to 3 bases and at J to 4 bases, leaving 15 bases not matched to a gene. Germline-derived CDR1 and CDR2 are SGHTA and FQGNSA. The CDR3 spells CASSFFKLRTSGAGETQYF. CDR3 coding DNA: TGTGCCAGCAGCTTCTTTAAACTGAGGACTAGCGGGGCGGGAGAGACCCAGTACTTC.

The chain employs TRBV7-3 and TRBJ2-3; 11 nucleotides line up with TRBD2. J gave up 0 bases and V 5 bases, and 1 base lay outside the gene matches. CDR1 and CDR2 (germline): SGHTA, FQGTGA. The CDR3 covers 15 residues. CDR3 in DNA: TGTGCCAGCAGCCGACTAGCGGGGAGCACAGATACGCAGTATTTT. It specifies CASSRLAGSTDTQYF.

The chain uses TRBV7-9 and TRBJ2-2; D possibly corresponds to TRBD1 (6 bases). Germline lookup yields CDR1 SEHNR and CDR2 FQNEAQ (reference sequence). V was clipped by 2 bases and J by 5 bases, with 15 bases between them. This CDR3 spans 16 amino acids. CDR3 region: CASSLRGGEGTGELFF. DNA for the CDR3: TGTGCCAGCAGCTTAAGAGGGGGTGAAGGGACCGGGGAGCTGTTTTTT.

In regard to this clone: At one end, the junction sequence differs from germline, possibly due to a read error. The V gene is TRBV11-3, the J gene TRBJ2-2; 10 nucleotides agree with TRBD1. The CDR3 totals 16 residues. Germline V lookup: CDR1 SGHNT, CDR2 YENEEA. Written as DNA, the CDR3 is TGTGCCAGCAGATTAGGCGGACAGGGGGGAAGAGGGGAGCTGTTTTTT. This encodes CASRLGGQGGRGELFF.

This chain's CDR3 is CASSLAQYGYTF. The DNA for the CDR3 is TGTGCCAGCAGCTTAGCCCAGTATGGCTACACCTTC. The J gene is TRBJ1-2, the V gene TRBV11-2; D is undetermined. Germline V gene lookup returns CDR1 SGHAT and CDR2 FQNNGV. Trimming stripped 1 base from V and 5 bases from J, with 5 bases between. The CDR3 spans 12 residues.

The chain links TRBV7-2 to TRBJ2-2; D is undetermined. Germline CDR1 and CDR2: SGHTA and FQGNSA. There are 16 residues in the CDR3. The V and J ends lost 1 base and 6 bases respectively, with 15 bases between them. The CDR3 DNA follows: TGTGCCAGCAGCTTAGACTTTCCATTATTTCCCGGGGAGCTGTTTTTT. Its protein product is CASSLDFPLFPGELFF.

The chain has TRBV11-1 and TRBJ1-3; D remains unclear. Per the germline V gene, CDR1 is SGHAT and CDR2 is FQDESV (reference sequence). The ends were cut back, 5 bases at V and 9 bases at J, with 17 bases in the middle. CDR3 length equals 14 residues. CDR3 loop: CASSRRRPPGTIYF. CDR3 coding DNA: TGTGCCAGCAGCCGTCGTCGACCACCGGGCACCATATATTTT. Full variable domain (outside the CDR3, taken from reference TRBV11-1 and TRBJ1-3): EAEVAQSPRYKITEKSQAVAFWCDPISGHATLYWYRQILGQGPELLVQFQDESVVDDSQLPKDRFSAERLKGVDSTLKIQPAELGDSAMYLCASSRRRPPGTIYFGEGSWLTVV.

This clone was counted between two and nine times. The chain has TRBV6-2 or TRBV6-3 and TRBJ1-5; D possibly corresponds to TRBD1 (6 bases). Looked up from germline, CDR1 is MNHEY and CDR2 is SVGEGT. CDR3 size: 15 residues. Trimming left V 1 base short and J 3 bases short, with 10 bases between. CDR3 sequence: CASSYFGQPNQPQHF. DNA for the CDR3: TGTGCCAGCAGTTACTTCGGACAGCCCAATCAGCCCCAGCATTTT.

CDR3 amino acids: CASSLRGGNTEAFF. The CDR3 nucleotides are TGTGCCAGCAGTTTACGGGGGGGCAACACTGAAGCTTTCTTT. J is TRBJ1-1 and V is TRBV27; TRBD1 might be the D (6 bases). V was shortened by 2 bases and J by 2 bases, with 9 bases between the two germline ends. CDR1 MNHEY and CDR2 SMNVEV come from the germline V gene (reference sequence). This CDR3 is built from 14 residues.

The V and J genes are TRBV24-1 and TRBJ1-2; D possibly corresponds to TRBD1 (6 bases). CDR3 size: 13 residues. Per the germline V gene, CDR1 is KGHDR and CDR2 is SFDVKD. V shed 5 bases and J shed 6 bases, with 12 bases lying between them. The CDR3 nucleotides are TGTGCCACCAGTGGTCTTCAGGGGCATGGCTACACCTTC. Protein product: CATSGLQGHGYTF.

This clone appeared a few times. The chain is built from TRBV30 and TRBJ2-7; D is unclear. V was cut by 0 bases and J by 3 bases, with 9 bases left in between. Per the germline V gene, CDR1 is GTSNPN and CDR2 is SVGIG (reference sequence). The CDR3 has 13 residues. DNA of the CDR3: TGTGCCTGGAGTGTAAGTACCTACTACGAGCAGTACTTC. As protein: CAWSVSTYYEQYF. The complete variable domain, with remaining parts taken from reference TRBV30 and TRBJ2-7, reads SQTIHQWPATLVQPVGSPLSLECTVEGTSNPNLYWYRQAAGRGLQLLFYSVGIGQISSEVPQNLSASRPQDRQFILSSKKLLLSDSGFYLCAWSVSTYYEQYFGPGTRLTVT.

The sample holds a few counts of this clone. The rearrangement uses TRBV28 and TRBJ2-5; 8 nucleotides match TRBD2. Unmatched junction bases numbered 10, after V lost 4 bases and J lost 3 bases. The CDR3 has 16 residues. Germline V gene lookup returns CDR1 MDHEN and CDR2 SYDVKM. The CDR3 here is CASSSAGLAGKETQYF. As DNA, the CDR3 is TGTGCCAGCAGTTCCGCCGGACTAGCTGGGAAAGAGACCCAGTACTTC.

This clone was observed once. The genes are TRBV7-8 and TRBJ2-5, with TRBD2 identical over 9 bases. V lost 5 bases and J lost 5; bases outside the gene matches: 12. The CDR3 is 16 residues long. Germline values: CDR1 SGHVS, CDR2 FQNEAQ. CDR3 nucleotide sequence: TGTGCCAGCAGCCCCTGGGGGCGGGGGGGCCCGGAGACCCAGTACTTC. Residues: CASSPWGRGGPETQYF.

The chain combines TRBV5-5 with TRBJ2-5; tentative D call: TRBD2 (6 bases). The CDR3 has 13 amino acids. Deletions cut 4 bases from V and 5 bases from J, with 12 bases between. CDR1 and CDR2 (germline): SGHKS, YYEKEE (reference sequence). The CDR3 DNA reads TGTGCCAGCAGCGTCAGTGCGGGGGAGACCCAGTACTTC. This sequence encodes CASSVSAGETQYF.

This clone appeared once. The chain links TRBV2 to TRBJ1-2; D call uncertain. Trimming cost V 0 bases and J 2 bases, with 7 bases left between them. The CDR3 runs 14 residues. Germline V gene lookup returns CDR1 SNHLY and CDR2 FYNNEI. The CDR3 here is CASSEAVGNYGYTF. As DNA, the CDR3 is TGTGCCAGCAGTGAAGCCGTCGGGAACTATGGCTACACCTTC.

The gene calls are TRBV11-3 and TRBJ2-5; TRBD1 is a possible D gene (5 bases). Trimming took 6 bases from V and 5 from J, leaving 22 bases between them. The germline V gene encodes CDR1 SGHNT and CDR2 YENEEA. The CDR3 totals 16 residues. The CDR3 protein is CASSSPPRGTMETQYF. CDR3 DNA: TGTGCCAGCAGTTCCCCCCCAAGGGGTACGATGGAGACCCAGTACTTC.

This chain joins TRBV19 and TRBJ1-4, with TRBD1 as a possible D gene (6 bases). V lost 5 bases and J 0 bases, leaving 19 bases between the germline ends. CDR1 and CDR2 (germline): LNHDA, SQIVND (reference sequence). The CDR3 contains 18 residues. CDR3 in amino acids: CASSGQSDVDSTNEKLFF. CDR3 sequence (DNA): TGTGCCAGTAGTGGACAGTCTGACGTCGATTCAACTAATGAAAAACTGTTTTTT.

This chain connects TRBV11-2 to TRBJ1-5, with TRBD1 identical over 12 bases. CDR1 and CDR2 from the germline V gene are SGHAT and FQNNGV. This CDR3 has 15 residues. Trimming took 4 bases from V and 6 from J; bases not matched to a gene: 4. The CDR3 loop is CASSSGQGAFQPQHF. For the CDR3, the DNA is TGTGCCAGCAGCTCGGGACAGGGGGCATTTCAGCCCCAGCATTTT. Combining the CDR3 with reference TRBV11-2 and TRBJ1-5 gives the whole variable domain EAGVAQSPRYKIIEKRQSVAFWCNPISGHATLYWYQQILGQGPKLLIQFQNNGVVDDSQLPKDRFSAERLKGVDSTLKIQPAKLEDSAVYLCASSSGQGAFQPQHFGDGTRLSIL.

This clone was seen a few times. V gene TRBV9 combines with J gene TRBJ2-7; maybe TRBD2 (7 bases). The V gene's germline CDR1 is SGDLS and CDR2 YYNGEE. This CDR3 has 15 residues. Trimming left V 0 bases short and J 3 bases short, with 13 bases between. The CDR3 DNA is TGTGCCAGCAGCGTAGACGCGGGGGCAGGCTACGAGCAGTACTTC. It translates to CASSVDAGAGYEQYF.

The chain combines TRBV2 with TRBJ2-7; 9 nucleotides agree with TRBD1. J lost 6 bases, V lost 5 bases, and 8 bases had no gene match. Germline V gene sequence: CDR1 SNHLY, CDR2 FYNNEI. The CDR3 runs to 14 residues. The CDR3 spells CASSPGTGTLEQYF. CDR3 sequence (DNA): TGTGCCAGCAGTCCCGGGACAGGGACCCTCGAGCAGTACTTC.

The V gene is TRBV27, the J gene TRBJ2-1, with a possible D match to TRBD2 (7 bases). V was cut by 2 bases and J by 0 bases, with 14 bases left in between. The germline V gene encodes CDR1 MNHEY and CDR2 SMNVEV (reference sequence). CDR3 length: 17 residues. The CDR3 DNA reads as TGTGCCAGCAGTTTAATCCGGGGGGCGAGCTCCTACAATGAGCAGTTCTTC. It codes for CASSLIRGASSYNEQFF.

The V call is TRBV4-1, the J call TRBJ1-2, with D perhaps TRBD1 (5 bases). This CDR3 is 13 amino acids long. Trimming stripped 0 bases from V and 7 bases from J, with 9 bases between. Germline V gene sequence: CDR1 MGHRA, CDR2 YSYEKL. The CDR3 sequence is CASSQEGRGGYTF. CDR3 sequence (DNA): TGCGCCAGCAGCCAAGAAGGGAGGGGTGGCTACACCTTC.

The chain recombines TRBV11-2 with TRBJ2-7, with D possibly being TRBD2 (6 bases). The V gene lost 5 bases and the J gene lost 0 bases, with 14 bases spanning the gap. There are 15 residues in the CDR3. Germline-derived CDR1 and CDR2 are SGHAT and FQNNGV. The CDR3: CASSAGLLSSYEQYF. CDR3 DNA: TGTGCCAGCAGCGCGGGACTCCTGAGCTCCTACGAGCAGTACTTC.